The 3 T cell receptor beta chains below were found in one sample sequenced in a study of T cells in tumors and immune-related adverse events. Sequencing used immunoSEQ multiplex PCR; TCRdb keeps in-frame clones, though not all of them. The sample contains a few thousand clones, around 60% of which appear only once. The starting material was gut tissue, obtained from a patient treated with anti-PD-1 therapy. Receptor source: a female donor with metastatic renal cell carcinoma.

J is TRBJ2-5 and V is TRBV7-9; 9 nucleotides line up with TRBD2. Trimming at V came to 6 bases and at J to 3 bases, leaving 2 bases not matched to a gene. The germline CDR1 and CDR2 sequences are SEHNR and FQNEAQ (reference sequence). This CDR3 comprises 13 residues. The CDR3 reads CASRTSGKETQYF. DNA of the CDR3: TGTGCCAGCAGGACTAGCGGTAAAGAGACCCAGTACTTC.

The rearrangement uses TRBV2 and TRBJ1-3; D uncertain. CDR1 and CDR2 from the germline V gene are SNHLY and FYNNEI. The CDR3 covers 14 residues. Trimming left V 5 bases short and J 0 bases short, with 8 bases between. The CDR3 DNA follows: TGTGCCAGCAGTAAGGGTTCCTCTGGAAACACCATATATTTT. Translation: CASSKGSSGNTIYF.

This sequence joins TRBV28 and TRBJ2-2, with 7 bases fitting TRBD2. V was pared by 5 bases and J by 0 bases, with 6 bases of the junction left unmatched. The germline CDR1 and CDR2 sequences are MDHEN and SYDVKM. CDR3 length: 16 residues. CDR3 nucleotide sequence: TGTGCCAGCAGTCCAAGACTAGCAGCGAACACCGGGGAGCTGTTTTTT. Protein: CASSPRLAANTGELFF.